This TCR beta chain was found in a study of blood T cells in healthy people across ages. Whole-study findings and limits: Naive T cell percentage by flow cytometry tracked strongly with beta diversity.

The CDR3 is 10 residues long. Germline V gives CDR1 MNHNS, CDR2 SASEGT. This clonotype was counted between two and nine times. The antigen is undetermined. A junction boundary mismatches the germline segment, possibly from a read error. Then a second PCR, running about 6 to 11 cycles, was carried out with a sample-barcoded 5' primer and a J-beta primer mix. TCRdb ran MiXCR on the 5' RACE reads and lists one entry per CDR3 protein. The data show 550,000 to 750,000 distinct CDR3 sequences, 20% to 25% seen once. The sequence was obtained from a man aged 70 or older in good health. V gene TRBV6-1 combines with J gene TRBJ2-1; D is unresolved. The material sequenced was blood. DNA of the CDR3: TGTGCCAGCAGTGAATCCCGGTTCGATTTC. Amino acid sequence: CASSESRFDF.